The entry below gives a single TCR beta chain sequence along with its context. The data derive from a study of blood T cell repertoires in COVID-19. The V and J ends lost 3 bases and 2 bases respectively, with 10 bases between them. Looked up from germline, CDR1 is MNHEY and CDR2 is SVGAGI. The CDR3 is 14 amino acids. TCRdb's table, derived via immunoSEQ multiplex PCR, lists solely in-frame clones and lacks some. The table has some 350,000 clones, roughly 90% seen once. The source of this sequence is a woman in her thirties with COVID-19, enrolled during active disease. The gene calls are TRBV6-5 and TRBJ1-1, with D maybe TRBD1 (6 bases). The specimen sequenced was peripheral blood. Here the CDR3 DNA reads TGTGCCAGCAGTTATTCCGGGACAAACACTGAAGCTTTCTTT. Amino acids: CASSYSGTNTEAFF.